The 26 T cell receptor beta chains given below trace back to one sample, sequenced in a study of cytomegalovirus exposure and HLA in healthy donors. With 60 Vbeta and 13 Jbeta primers, the PCR was carried out. Data came from immunoSEQ multiplex PCR; TCRdb stores just in-frame clones and leaves some out. The sample records roughly 100,000 clones, roughly 72% being singletons. The sample comprised PBMCs. The receptors were sampled from a man aged 25 to 40 in good health and CMV-seropositive.

CDR3 nucleotides: TGCGCCAGCAGCTTGGTGGTCGGGGGAAGGGGTGGCTACACCTTC. Protein product: CASSLVVGGRGGYTF. V and J are TRBV5-1 and TRBJ1-2, with D perhaps matching TRBD1 (5 bases). The ends were cut back, 0 bases at V and 7 bases at J, with 16 bases in the middle. The CDR3 length is 15 residues. The germline CDR1 and CDR2 sequences are SGHRS and YFSETQ.

The chain is built from TRBV7-3 and TRBJ1-2; possibly TRBD1 for D (6 bases). The CDR3 contains 15 residues. The ends were cut back, 5 bases at V and 7 bases at J, with 20 bases in the middle. Germline CDR1 reads SGHTA; CDR2 reads FQGTGA. The CDR3: CASSIQATGPGGYTF. CDR3 DNA sequence: TGTGCCAGCAGCATTCAGGCTACAGGGCCCGGTGGCTACACCTTC.

The gene calls are TRBV10-3 and TRBJ2-2, with 11 bases fitting TRBD1. This CDR3 contains 13 residues. V was clipped by 11 bases and J by 6 bases; unmatched bases: 5. Germline V CDR1 and CDR2: ENHRY, SYGVKD. CDR3 sequence (DNA): TGTGCCTCCCGGACAGGGGGCTCCGGGGAGCTGTTTTTT. Translated, it gives CASRTGGSGELFF.

J is TRBJ1-5 and V is TRBV18; 7 bases fit TRBD1. The CDR3 spans 15 residues. CDR1 and CDR2 from the germline V gene are KGHSH and LQKENI. With 6 bases clipped from V and 4 bases from J, the junction kept 9 bases outside the gene matches. The CDR3 reads CASSLSQGRNQPQHF. In DNA form, the CDR3 reads TGTGCCAGCTCGCTTTCACAGGGGCGAAATCAGCCCCAGCATTTT. The full variable domain, with the rest looked up from reference TRBV18 and TRBJ1-5, is NAGVMQNPRHLVRRRGQEARLRCSPMKGHSHVYWYRQLPEEGLKFMVYLQKENIIDESGMPKERFSAEFPKEGPSILRIQQVVRGDSAAYFCASSLSQGRNQPQHFGDGTRLSIL.

The J gene is TRBJ2-7, the V gene TRBV5-1; 9 bases are shared with TRBD2. Per the germline V gene, CDR1 is SGHRS and CDR2 is YFSETQ. V lost 0 bases and J lost 4; bases outside the gene matches: 2. The CDR3 consists of 14 residues. CDR3 amino acids: CASSLVTSGYEQYF. The CDR3 coding sequence is TGCGCCAGCAGCTTGGTGACTAGCGGATACGAGCAGTACTTC.

As to this clone: Other DNA sequences in this specimen translate into the identical CDR3. The chain joins TRBV7-9 to TRBJ1-1, with TRBD1 identical over 7 bases. The germline V gene encodes CDR1 SEHNR and CDR2 FQNEAQ (reference sequence). V was pared by 5 bases and J by 1 base, with 7 bases of the junction left unmatched. The CDR3 loop spans 15 amino acids. CDR3 protein: CASSLRQGGNTEAFF. The CDR3 DNA is TGTGCCAGCAGCCTCCGACAGGGCGGGAACACTGAAGCTTTCTTT.

The J gene is TRBJ2-3, the V gene TRBV18; tentatively, D is TRBD2 (6 bases). V was pared by 2 bases and J by 0 bases, with 12 bases between. The CDR3 runs to 16 residues. Per the germline V gene, CDR1 is KGHSH and CDR2 is LQKENI. CDR3 in amino acids: CASSPTSGTSTDTQYF. The DNA for the CDR3 is TGTGCCAGCTCACCAACTTCCGGGACTAGCACAGATACGCAGTATTTT.

V usage is TRBV6-5 and J usage is TRBJ1-1, with 7 bases identical to TRBD1. Germline lookup yields CDR1 MNHEY and CDR2 SVGAGI. The CDR3 sequence is 13 residues long. The trim removed 8 bases at V and 1 base at J, leaving 4 bases unmatched. The CDR3 protein is CASWGQQNTEAFF. The CDR3 coding sequence is TGTGCCAGCTGGGGACAGCAGAACACTGAAGCTTTCTTT.

The chain employs TRBV6-6 and TRBJ1-4; D gene unclear. This CDR3 is 15 amino acids long. Per the germline V gene, CDR1 is MNHNY and CDR2 is SVGAGI (reference sequence). Trimming cost V 4 bases and J 7 bases, with 16 bases left between them. CDR3 DNA: TGTGCCAGCAGTTCGCCTCAGACTTTGAGTGAAAAACTGTTTTTT. Translating gives CASSSPQTLSEKLFF.

This chain joins TRBV7-3 and TRBJ2-1; 10 bases match TRBD2. J gave up 8 bases and V 0 bases, and 7 bases lay outside the gene matches. The CDR3 sequence is 16 residues long. The germline gives CDR1 SGHTA, CDR2 FQGTGA. CDR3 nucleotide sequence: TGTGCCAGCAGCTTAACCCCCAGCGGGGGGGCCTATGAGCAGTTCTTC. As protein: CASSLTPSGGAYEQFF.

The chain couples TRBV15 to TRBJ2-5, with 9 bases aligning to TRBD2. The CDR3 loop spans 16 amino acids. The germline CDR1 and CDR2 sequences are LNHNV and YYDKDF (reference sequence). Unmatched junction bases numbered 8, after V lost 1 base and J lost 5 bases. As DNA, the CDR3 is TGTGCCACCAGCAGAGGTGGGGCTAGCGGGGACGAGACCCAGTACTTC. Its protein product is CATSRGGASGDETQYF.

The chain combines TRBV19 with TRBJ2-1, with 12 bases lining up with TRBD1. After removal of 6 bases from V and 7 bases from J, the junction contained 7 bases not matched to a gene. The CDR3 spans 15 residues. Germline V gives CDR1 LNHDA, CDR2 SQIVND (reference sequence). In DNA, the CDR3 is TGTGCCAGTAGCCTAGGGACAGGGGGCTGGAATGAGCAGTTCTTC. This sequence encodes CASSLGTGGWNEQFF.

The count of this clone is one. The chain combines TRBV5-4 with TRBJ2-7, with TRBD1 identical over 8 bases. Looked up from germline, CDR1 is SGHNT and CDR2 is YYREEE (reference sequence). Trimming took 2 bases from V and 2 from J; bases not matched to a gene: 6. The CDR3 loop spans 15 amino acids. CDR3 loop: CASSLPGGLTYEQYF. In nucleotides, the CDR3 is TGTGCCAGCAGCTTACCAGGGGGCCTTACCTACGAGCAGTACTTC.

This rearrangement joins TRBV7-2 to TRBJ2-7; 7 nucleotides align to TRBD1. The germline gives CDR1 SGHTA, CDR2 FQGNSA. V lost 5 bases and J lost 7; bases outside the gene matches: 5. The CDR3 has 12 amino acids. The CDR3 here is CASSRSRGEQYF. In nucleotides, the CDR3 is TGTGCCAGCAGCCGCTCCAGGGGGGAGCAGTACTTC.

The chain employs TRBV5-1 and TRBJ2-3, with D perhaps matching TRBD1 (5 bases). In germline, CDR1 is SGHRS, CDR2 YFSETQ. V lost 0 bases and J 6 bases, leaving 14 bases between the germline ends. This CDR3 spans 15 amino acids. The CDR3 coding sequence is TGCGCCAGCAGCTTGGAAGCAGGGCTGGCCGATACGCAGTATTTT. The encoded protein is CASSLEAGLADTQYF.

CDR3 nucleotides: TGTGCCAGCAGTTTTATCCAAGAGACCCAGTACTTC. This gives the protein CASSFIQETQYF. The V gene is TRBV28, the J gene TRBJ2-5; D remains ambiguous. This CDR3 comprises 12 residues. V gave up 3 bases and J gave up 1 base, with 3 bases separating them. The germline CDR1 and CDR2 sequences are MDHEN and SYDVKM. Filled out from reference TRBV28 and TRBJ2-5, the complete variable domain reads DVKVTQSSRYLVKRTGEKVFLECVQDMDHENMFWYRQDPGLGLRLIYFSYDVKMKEKGDIPEGYSVSREKKERFSLILESASTNQTSMYLCASSFIQETQYFGPGTRLLVL.

This chain uses TRBV18 with TRBJ1-1, with a possible D match to TRBD1 (5 bases). The CDR3 has 13 residues. Trimming removed 3 bases from V and 7 bases from J, with 12 bases in between. Germline CDR1 is KGHSH and CDR2 is LQKENI. The DNA for the CDR3 is TGTGCCAGCTCACCGGGGGGGGAGGTTGAAGCTTTCTTT. It yields the protein CASSPGGEVEAFF.

This clone is classed as large. Other DNA sequences in this sample translate to the same CDR3. The chain uses TRBV5-1 and TRBJ2-3, with 8 bases identical to TRBD2. Germline V gene data show CDR1 as SGHRS and CDR2 as YFSETQ. The junction had 6 bases not matched to a gene; V was cut back by 1 base and J by 2 bases. The length of the CDR3 is 16 residues. The CDR3: CASSLRTSRDTDTQYF. CDR3 nucleotide sequence: TGCGCCAGCAGCTTGAGGACTAGCAGAGACACAGATACGCAGTATTTT.

This clone was detected only a few times. The chain recombines TRBV19 with TRBJ1-2; possible D gene TRBD1, 5 bases. This CDR3 spans 13 amino acids. In germline, CDR1 is LNHDA, CDR2 SQIVND (reference sequence). The V end was cut by 5 bases, the J end by 2 bases, with 9 bases between. The DNA of the CDR3 is TGTGCCAGTAGTCGGCCAGGGAACTATGGCTACACCTTC. It encodes CASSRPGNYGYTF.

The gene calls are TRBV19 and TRBJ1-5, with 7 bases that match TRBD1. CDR3 size: 16 residues. Germline CDR1 reads LNHDA; CDR2 reads SQIVND (reference sequence). V was pared by 5 bases and J by 7 bases, with 14 bases of the junction left unmatched. DNA of the CDR3: TGTGCCAGTAGTGCCCGTCCGGGACAGCTAAGGCAGCCCCAGCATTTT. This codes for CASSARPGQLRQPQHF.

Here the CDR3 DNA reads TGTGCCAGCAGCCCTGACAGGGGATATGGCTACACCTTC. This gives the protein CASSPDRGYGYTF. The V and J genes are TRBV11-2 and TRBJ1-2; 8 nucleotides line up with TRBD1. The CDR3 extends over 13 amino acids. J was trimmed by 5 bases and V by 5 bases; bases with no gene match: 4. CDR1 is SGHAT and CDR2 is FQNNGV in the germline V gene.

The chain joins TRBV7-2 to TRBJ2-7; 7 bases are shared with TRBD1. Germline V lookup: CDR1 SGHTA, CDR2 FQGNSA. V dropped 4 bases and J dropped 2; count of bases not matched to a gene: 5. The CDR3 is made up of 14 amino acids. CDR3 bases: TGTGCCAGCAGCTCGCGACAGGGAGCCTACGAGCAGTACTTC. Translated, it gives CASSSRQGAYEQYF.

This rearrangement joins TRBV6-1 to TRBJ1-1; 11 nucleotides align to TRBD1. This CDR3 contains 15 residues. Germline assignment: CDR1 MNHNS and CDR2 SASEGT. V lost 2 bases to trimming and J lost 5 bases; unmatched junction nucleotides: 4. This CDR3 is CASSEWGTGGTEAFF. The CDR3, as DNA: TGTGCCAGCAGTGAATGGGGGACAGGGGGTACTGAAGCTTTCTTT.

This chain connects TRBV15 to TRBJ1-2, with D perhaps TRBD1 (5 bases). The V end was cut by 5 bases, the J end by 1 base, with 8 bases between. Germline loops: CDR1 LNHNV, CDR2 YYDKDF (reference sequence). The CDR3 spans 13 residues. As DNA, the CDR3 is TGTGCCACCAGCGAGACAGTTAACTATGGCTACACCTTC. Residues: CATSETVNYGYTF.

This clone was observed a few times. This sequence joins TRBV30 and TRBJ2-7; D might be TRBD2 (5 bases). CDR3 length: 15 residues. The germline V and J ends were trimmed by 0 bases and 7 bases, with 19 bases remaining between them. Germline V lookup: CDR1 GTSNPN, CDR2 SVGIG (reference sequence). The CDR3 bases are TGTGCCTGGAGTGTACTAGGCACCTCACTATCGGAGCAGTACTTC. This translates into CAWSVLGTSLSEQYF. Together with reference TRBV30 and TRBJ2-7, the CDR3 gives the full variable domain: SQTIHQWPATLVQPVGSPLSLECTVEGTSNPNLYWYRQAAGRGLQLLFYSVGIGQISSEVPQNLSASRPQDRQFILSSKKLLLSDSGFYLCAWSVLGTSLSEQYFGPGTRLTVT.

The genes are TRBV4-2 and TRBJ2-3, with a possible D match to TRBD2 (5 bases). Trimming stripped 4 bases from V and 2 bases from J, with 10 bases between. This CDR3 has 14 residues. Germline CDR1 reads LGHNA; CDR2 reads YNFKEQ. This CDR3 reads CASSPRGNTDTQYF. In DNA, the CDR3 is TGTGCCAGCAGCCCCCGAGGGAACACAGATACGCAGTATTTT.